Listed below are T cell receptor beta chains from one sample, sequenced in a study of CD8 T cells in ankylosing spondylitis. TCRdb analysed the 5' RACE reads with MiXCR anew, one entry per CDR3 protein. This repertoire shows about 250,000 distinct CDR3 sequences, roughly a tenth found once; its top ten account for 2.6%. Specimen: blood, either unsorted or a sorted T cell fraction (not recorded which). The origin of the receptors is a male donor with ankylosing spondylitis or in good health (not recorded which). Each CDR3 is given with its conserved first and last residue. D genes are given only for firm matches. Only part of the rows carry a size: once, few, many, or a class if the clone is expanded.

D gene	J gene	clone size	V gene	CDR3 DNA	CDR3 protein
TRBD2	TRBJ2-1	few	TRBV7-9	TGTGCCAGCAGCTTAGGCGGCCTAGCGGTGTCCTACAATGAGCAGTTCTTC	CASSLGGLAVSYNEQFF
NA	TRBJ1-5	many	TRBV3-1	TGTGCCAGCAGCCAAGGGTTGGGGGGAGAGCCCCAGCATTTT	CASSQGLGGEPQHF
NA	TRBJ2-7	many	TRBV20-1	TGCAGTGCCCCGAGAGGGGGGGATCACTACGAGCAGTACTTC	CSAPRGGDHYEQYF
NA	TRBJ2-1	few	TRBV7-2	TGTGCCAGCACCCCTGACTGGGGTTCCAATGAGCAGTTCTTC	CASTPDWGSNEQFF
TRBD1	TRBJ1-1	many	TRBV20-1	TGCAGTGCTAGTGGCCTGACCGGGACAGGGGTCCCCCCCCTCGAAGCTTTCTTT	CSASGLTGTGVPPLEAFF
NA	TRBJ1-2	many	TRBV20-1	TGCAGTGCTAGGGCCTATGGGGGCGCGGACTATGGCTACACCTTC	CSARAYGGADYGYTF
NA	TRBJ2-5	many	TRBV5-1	TGCGCCAGCAGCTGGAGGGCCACCCACGAGACCCAGTACTTC	CASSWRATHETQYF
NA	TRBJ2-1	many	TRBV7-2	TGTGCCAGCAGCCACCCCGGGAATGAGCAGTTCTTC	CASSHPGNEQFF
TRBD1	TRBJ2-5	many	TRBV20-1	TGCAGTGCTAGAGGGACAGGGTTATACTTC	CSARGTGLYF
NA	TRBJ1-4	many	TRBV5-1	TGCGCCAGCAGCCGGGACGGCAGCGCGGGGGTTGAAAAACTGTTTTTT	CASSRDGSAGVEKLFF
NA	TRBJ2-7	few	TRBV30	TGTGCCTGGAGTTTTTATGGGCAGGGCTACGAGCAGTACTTC	CAWSFYGQGYEQYF
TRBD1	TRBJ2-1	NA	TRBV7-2	TGTGCCAGCAGCTTAGGTCGGACAGGGATTAAGTTCTTC	CASSLGRTGIKFF
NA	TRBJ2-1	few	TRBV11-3	TGTGCCAGCAGCTCCCAGGGCCCTGAGCAGTTCTTC	CASSSQGPEQFF
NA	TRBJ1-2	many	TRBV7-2	TGTGCCAGCAGCTTAATGGGTGCCTATGGCTACACCTTC	CASSLMGAYGYTF
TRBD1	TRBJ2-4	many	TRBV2	TGTGCCAGCGAGAAGGGACAGGGGAAAAACATTCAGTACTTC	CASEKGQGKNIQYF
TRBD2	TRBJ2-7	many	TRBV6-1	TGTGCCAGCAGTCTCCTGGCTAGCGGCTCCTACGAGCAGTACTTC	CASSLLASGSYEQYF
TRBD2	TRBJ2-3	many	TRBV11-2	TGTGCCAGCAGCTTACTAGCGGGAGGGTTCACAGATACGCAGTATTTT	CASSLLAGGFTDTQYF
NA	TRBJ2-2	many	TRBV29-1	TGCAGCGTTGGAACAGGGAACACCGGGGAGCTGTTTTTT	CSVGTGNTGELFF
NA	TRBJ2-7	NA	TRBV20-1	TGCAGTGCTAGTCCCCAACGGGGGACGTTCCTCTACGAGCAGTACTTC	CSASPQRGTFLYEQYF
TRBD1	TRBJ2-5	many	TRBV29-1	TGCAGCGTCACGGGACAGCCAGGGGAGACCCAGTACTTC	CSVTGQPGETQYF
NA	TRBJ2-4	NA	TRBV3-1	TGTGCCAGCAGCCCCCGGGGTATAAGCTTTAACTCCAAAAACATTCAGTACTTC	CASSPRGISFNSKNIQYF
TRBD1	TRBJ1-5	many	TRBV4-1	TGCGCCAGCAGCCAAGATATCGGACAGGGCATGCCTGGGCAGCCCCAGCATTTT	CASSQDIGQGMPGQPQHF
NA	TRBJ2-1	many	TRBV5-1	TGCGCCAGCAGCTTGACAGGTTATTATGAGCAGTTCTTC	CASSLTGYYEQFF
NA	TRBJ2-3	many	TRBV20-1	TGCAGTGCTAGACCAGGGGCCTCTAGCACAGATACGCAGTATTTT	CSARPGASSTDTQYF
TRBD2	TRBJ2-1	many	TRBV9	TGTGCCAGCAGCCCCGGGACTAGCGGGAGGGCCAATGAGCAGTTCTTC	CASSPGTSGRANEQFF
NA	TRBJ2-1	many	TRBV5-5	TGTGCCAGCAGCTTGGGCCGGAATGAGCAGTTCTTC	CASSLGRNEQFF
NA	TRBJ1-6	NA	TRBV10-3	TGTGCCATCAGACAGGTCATTAATTCACCCCTCCACTTT	CAIRQVINSPLHF
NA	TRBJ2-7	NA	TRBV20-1	TGCAGTGCTAGTGGGTCGGGGACAACATACGAGCAGTACTTC	CSASGSGTTYEQYF
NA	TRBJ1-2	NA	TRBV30	TGTGCCTGGAGTGTAGGCGGGCGCTACACCTTC	CAWSVGGRYTF
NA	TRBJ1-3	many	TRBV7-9	TGTGCCAGCAGCTTAGGGGCCGACGACACCATATATTTT	CASSLGADDTIYF
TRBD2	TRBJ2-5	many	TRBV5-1	TGCGCCAGCAGCGCGGGACTAGTGGAGACCCAGTACTTC	CASSAGLVETQYF
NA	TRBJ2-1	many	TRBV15	TGTGCCACCAGCAGAGATCTAGCTGAGCAGTTCTTC	CATSRDLAEQFF
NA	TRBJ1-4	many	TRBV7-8	TGTGCCAGCAGCCCCCTTTGGACTAATGAAAAACTGTTTTTT	CASSPLWTNEKLFF
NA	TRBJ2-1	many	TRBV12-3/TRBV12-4	TGTGCCAGCAGTTTAGGGGGGACACAATCCTACAATGAGCAGTTCTTC	CASSLGGTQSYNEQFF
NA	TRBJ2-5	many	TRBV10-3	TGTGCCATCAGTGAGGATGAGGCTACCCAGTACTTC	CAISEDEATQYF
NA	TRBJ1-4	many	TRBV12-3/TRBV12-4	TGTGCCAGCAGCCTCGCCGGCAAGGGACTGTTTTTT	CASSLAGKGLFF
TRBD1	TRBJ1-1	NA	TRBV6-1	TGTGCCAGCAGTCCCCGGACAGGCGGTGGCACTGAAGCTTTCTTT	CASSPRTGGGTEAFF
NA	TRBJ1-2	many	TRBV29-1	TGCAGCGTTGAAGGCAGTTTCTATGGCTACACCTTC	CSVEGSFYGYTF
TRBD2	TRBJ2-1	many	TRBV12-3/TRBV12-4	TGTGCCAGCAGTCCCCTAGCGGGGCCGGGGAGGGATGAGCAGTTCTTC	CASSPLAGPGRDEQFF
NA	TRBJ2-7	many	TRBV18	TGTGCCAGCTCGCTTCTCGGGACGGTGAACTACGAGCAGTACTTC	CASSLLGTVNYEQYF
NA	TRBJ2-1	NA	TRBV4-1	TGCGCCAGCAGCCAAGATGTAAGGATTAGCTTTAGGGGGCAGTTCTTC	CASSQDVRISFRGQFF
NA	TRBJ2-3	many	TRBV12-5	TGTGCTAGTGGTTTAATATCGGATACGCAGTATTTT	CASGLISDTQYF
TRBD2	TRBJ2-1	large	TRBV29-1	TGCAGCGTTATTTTAGCGGGAGGGAGCTCCTACAATGAGCAGTTCTTC	CSVILAGGSSYNEQFF
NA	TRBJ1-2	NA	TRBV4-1	TGCGCCAGCAGCCAAGATGACAGCTCGACACTCGGCTACACCTTC	CASSQDDSSTLGYTF
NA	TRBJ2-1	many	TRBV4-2	TGTGCCAGCAGCCAAGGCCGACTATCGGGCGATGAGCAGTTCTTC	CASSQGRLSGDEQFF
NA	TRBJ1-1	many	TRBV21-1	TGTGCCAGCAGACCTTGCCGCCCCCTACGTTCTACAGGGCCTCCGGTGGCTTTCTTT	CASRPCRPLRSTGPPVAFF
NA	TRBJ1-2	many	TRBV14	TGTGCCAGCAGCCAAGTAGGCGGCAGGGCACCCCGTGGCTACACCTTC	CASSQVGGRAPRGYTF
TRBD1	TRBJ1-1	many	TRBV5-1	TGCGCCAGCAGCCAGGGACAGGAAGCTTTCTTT	CASSQGQEAFF
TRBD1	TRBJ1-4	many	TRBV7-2	TGTGCCAGCAGCGGAACAGGGGTTGATGAAAAACTGTTTTTT	CASSGTGVDEKLFF
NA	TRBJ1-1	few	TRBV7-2	TGTGCCAGCAGCTTAGGAACGGGGTGGAACACTGAAGCTTTCTTT	CASSLGTGWNTEAFF
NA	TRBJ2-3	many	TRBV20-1	TGCAGTGCTCCACCATATAGCACAGATACGCAGTATTTT	CSAPPYSTDTQYF
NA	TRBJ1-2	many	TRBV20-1	TGCAGTGCTAGAGTCAAGGGAGGCTACACCTTC	CSARVKGGYTF
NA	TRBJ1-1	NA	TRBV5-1	TGCGCCAGCAGCACTACCGGGCCCACTGAAGCTTTCTTT	CASSTTGPTEAFF
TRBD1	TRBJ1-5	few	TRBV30	TGTGCCTGGAGCGCCGGGACAGGAAATCAGCCCCAGCATTTT	CAWSAGTGNQPQHF
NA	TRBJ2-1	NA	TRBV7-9	TGTGCCAGCACCTCGTATTCAAATGAGCAGTTCTTC	CASTSYSNEQFF
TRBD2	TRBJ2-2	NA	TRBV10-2	TGCGCCAGCAGTGACGGGACTAGGAACACCGGGGAGCTGTTTTTT	CASSDGTRNTGELFF
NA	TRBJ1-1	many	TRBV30	TGTGCCTGGTTCAGACTCAACACTGAAGCTTTCTTT	CAWFRLNTEAFF
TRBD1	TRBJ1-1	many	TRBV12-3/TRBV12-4	TGTGCCAGCAGTTTCGCAGGGGGCACTGAAGCTTTCTTT	CASSFAGGTEAFF
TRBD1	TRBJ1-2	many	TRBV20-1	TGCAGTGCAAACAGGGGATCGGACTATGGCTACACCTTC	CSANRGSDYGYTF